The 16 T cell receptor beta chains in this list originate from one sample, sequenced in a study of T cell repertoires in cytomegalovirus infection. TCRdb used MiXCR to reprocess the reads, holding one entry per CDR3 protein. The sample has 160,000 or so distinct CDR3 sequences; around 24% are singletons. Sequences were obtained from PBMCs. Receptor source: a human donor in good health (CMV status not recorded). Some clones in this sample may be carry-over from other donors' samples.

This clonotype appeared a few times. The rearrangement links TRBV7-2 to TRBJ1-5, with TRBD1 as a possible D gene (6 bases). The CDR3 length is 18 residues. Germline V gene sequence: CDR1 SGHTA, CDR2 FQGNSA. V shed 5 bases and J shed 0 bases, with 20 bases lying between them. The CDR3 protein is CASSHYGRGPYSNQPQHF. CDR3 nucleotides: TGTGCCAGCAGCCATTATGGACGGGGGCCTTATAGCAATCAGCCCCAGCATTTT. The variable domain in full, completed from reference TRBV7-2 and TRBJ1-5, reads GAGVSQSPSNKVTEKGKDVELRCDPISGHTALYWYRQSLGQGLEFLIYFQGNSAPDKSGLPSDRFSAERTGGSVSTLTIQRTQQEDSAVYLCASSHYGRGPYSNQPQHFGDGTRLSIL.

This clonotype was observed a few times. The chain employs TRBV28 and TRBJ1-1, with 7 bases lining up with TRBD1. This CDR3 contains 15 residues. Germline V lookup: CDR1 MDHEN, CDR2 SYDVKM. J lost 6 bases, V lost 5 bases, and 12 bases had no gene match. The CDR3 nucleotides are TGTGCCAGCAGTATTCAGGCGACAGGGATACCTGAAGCTTTCTTT. Translation gives CASSIQATGIPEAFF.

A remark on this clonotype: With a much larger clone just one base away, this may be a read error. The chain combines TRBV20-1 with TRBJ1-5; a weak D match, TRBD1 (5 bases). The ends were cut back, 4 bases at V and 2 bases at J, with 24 bases in the middle. Germline CDR1 is DFQATT and CDR2 is SNEGSKA (reference sequence). This CDR3 spans 18 amino acids. CDR3 sequence reads: CSATDSGKGLVGNQPQHF. In DNA, the CDR3 is TGCAGTGCTACTGACAGCGGGAAAGGGTTAGTCGGCAATCAGCCCCAGCATTTT.

As to this clonotype: A much larger clonotype is one base distant, so this may be a read error. V is TRBV7-6 and J is TRBJ2-3; D may be TRBD1 (5 bases). There are 16 residues in the CDR3. The germline CDR1 and CDR2 sequences are SGHVS and FNYEAQ. The CDR3 here is CVSSLGSRGNTDTQYF. CDR3 in DNA: TGTGTCAGCAGCTTAGGTAGTAGGGGTAACACAGATACGCAGTATTTT.

This clonotype was seen many times. The chain uses TRBV4-1 and TRBJ1-4; D is undetermined. The CDR3 contains 16 residues. V lost 2 bases and J lost 3, with 13 bases in between. Per germline, CDR1 MGHRA and CDR2 YSYEKL. Written as DNA, the CDR3 is TGCGCCAGCAGCCAAAGATCGGATTGGGCTAATGAAAAACTGTTTTTT. It encodes CASSQRSDWANEKLFF.

The chain employs TRBV19 and TRBJ2-6; 7 bases agree with TRBD1. Looked up from germline, CDR1 is LNHDA and CDR2 is SQIVND (reference sequence). This CDR3 is built from 15 residues. Germline trimming cut 8 bases from V and 2 bases from J; bases unmatched to any gene: 6. This CDR3 reads CASLDRVTGANVLTF. The CDR3 nucleotides read TGTGCCAGTCTAGACAGGGTGACTGGGGCCAACGTCCTGACTTTC.

The chain uses TRBV27 and TRBJ2-1; 11 bases map to TRBD2. CDR3 length: 18 residues. The J segment lost 2 bases and the V segment lost 5 bases, leaving 11 bases of the junction unmatched. CDR1 MNHEY and CDR2 SMNVEV come from the germline V gene (reference sequence). CDR3 in amino acids: CASSPYSSGGPPYNEQFF. The CDR3 DNA reads as TGTGCCAGCAGTCCCTACTCTAGCGGGGGGCCCCCCTACAATGAGCAGTTCTTC.

The V and J genes are TRBV12-3 or TRBV12-4 and TRBJ1-1; tentative D call: TRBD1 (5 bases). CDR3 length: 14 amino acids. V gave up 7 bases and J gave up 4 bases, with 16 bases separating them. CDR3 residues: CASTLAGVGTEAFF. The CDR3, as DNA: TGTGCCAGCACCTTGGCGGGGGTAGGCACTGAAGCTTTCTTT.

Ten or more counts support this clonotype. This chain joins TRBV6-6 and TRBJ1-1, with D unresolved. This CDR3 is 14 amino acids long. The germline gives CDR1 MNHNY, CDR2 SVGAGI (reference sequence). Trimming stripped 2 bases from V and 0 bases from J, with 7 bases between. Here the CDR3 reads CASSYPSLNTEAFF. CDR3 DNA: TGTGCCAGCAGTTACCCCAGTCTGAACACTGAAGCTTTCTTT.

The chain employs TRBV28 and TRBJ2-5; D possibly corresponds to TRBD2 (5 bases). From germline, CDR1 is MDHEN and CDR2 SYDVKM. The CDR3 runs 13 residues. V gave up 4 bases and J gave up 7 bases, with 13 bases separating them. The CDR3 bases are TGTGCCAGCAGTTCCCAGCGTGCGGGGACCCAGTACTTC. Residues: CASSSQRAGTQYF.

This clonotype was observed a few times. V gene TRBV20-1 combines with J gene TRBJ1-1; no definite D call. The CDR3 spans 12 residues. V gave up 2 bases and J gave up 2 bases, with 6 bases separating them. Looked up from germline, CDR1 is DFQATT and CDR2 is SNEGSKA (reference sequence). DNA for the CDR3: TGCAGTGCTAGAAAAACAAACACTGAAGCTTTCTTT. This encodes CSARKTNTEAFF.

J is TRBJ2-5 and V is TRBV29-1, with D uncertain. V dropped 8 bases and J dropped 5 bases, with 12 bases sitting between them. The CDR3 runs to 11 residues. The germline gives CDR1 SQVTM, CDR2 ANQGSEA. The CDR3 here is CSLNLGETQYF. As DNA, the CDR3 is TGCAGCTTAAATCTGGGGGAGACCCAGTACTTC.

Many counts were recorded for this clonotype. This chain joins TRBV7-2 and TRBJ2-7; 8 positions agree with TRBD2. CDR3 length: 14 residues. From germline, CDR1 is SGHTA and CDR2 FQGNSA. Trimming at V came to 9 bases and at J to 2 bases, leaving 9 bases not matched to a gene. This CDR3 reads CARSPGGGAYEQYF. Here the CDR3 DNA reads TGTGCCAGGAGTCCCGGGGGGGGGGCCTACGAGCAGTACTTC.

This clonotype was seen ten or more times. The V call is TRBV7-2, the J call TRBJ1-2; no firm D call. CDR1 SGHTA and CDR2 FQGNSA come from the germline V gene. V lost 5 bases and J lost 2, with 18 bases in between. This CDR3 comprises 16 residues. The CDR3 here is CASSAGSYPVNYGYTF. The CDR3 DNA follows: TGTGCCAGCAGCGCCGGATCCTACCCTGTAAACTATGGCTACACCTTC.

J is TRBJ2-3 and V is TRBV7-3, with 15 bases lining up with TRBD2. V shed 0 bases and J 6 bases; nucleotides not matched to a gene: 7. The CDR3 totals 18 residues. Germline V gene sequence: CDR1 SGHTA, CDR2 FQGTGA. The CDR3 spells CASSLTGLAGGLRDTQYF. The DNA of the CDR3 is TGTGCCAGCAGCTTAACGGGACTAGCGGGGGGACTCCGCGATACGCAGTATTTT.

This clonotype was seen a few times. This chain uses TRBV12-3 or TRBV12-4 with TRBJ2-3; D tentatively reads TRBD1 or TRBD2 (6 bases each). The CDR3 has 15 amino acids. The V gene lost 3 bases and the J gene lost 4 bases, with 14 bases spanning the gap. CDR3 DNA sequence: TGTGCCAGCAGTTTGAGGGGGGATAAAGCAGATACGCAGTATTTT. Translating it yields CASSLRGDKADTQYF.